A selection of T cell receptor beta chains follows, all from one sample in a study of blood T cell repertoires in COVID-19. The protocol was immunoSEQ multiplex PCR, while the TCRdb copy is restricted to in-frame clones and leaves out a portion. This sample has 85,000 to 100,000 clones, with 85% to 90% found just once. Material: peripheral blood. These receptors were taken from a middle-aged man with COVID-19, enrolled during active disease. The CDR3 runs from the conserved cysteine through the conserved F or W. D genes are given only for firm matches. Not all rows give a size; the values are once, few, many and, for expanded clones, a class.

NA	TRBV5-4	TRBD1	TRBJ1-2	CASSPMLGQGNYGYTF	TGTGCCAGCAGCCCTATGTTGGGACAGGGCAACTATGGCTACACCTTC
NA	TRBV5-1	TRBD1	TRBJ2-7	CASSLSLPGQGFNEQYF	TGCGCCAGCAGCTTGTCCTTACCGGGACAGGGGTTCAACGAGCAGTACTTC
NA	TRBV5-1	TRBD1	TRBJ2-1	CASSLGTGYNEQFF	TGCGCCAGCAGCTTGGGGACAGGGTACAATGAGCAGTTCTTC
NA	TRBV10-3	NA	TRBJ1-5	CAIRGSGPNQPQHF	TGTGCCATCCGGGGGTCGGGCCCCAATCAGCCCCAGCATTTT
NA	TRBV24-1	NA	TRBJ2-1	CATSRGAYNEQFF	TGTGCCACGTCCCGGGGAGCCTACAATGAGCAGTTCTTC
few	TRBV19	TRBD1	TRBJ1-5	CASSIGGQGLPQHF	TGTGCCAGTAGTATAGGGGGACAGGGGTTGCCCCAGCATTTT
NA	TRBV5-1	NA	TRBJ1-1	CASSSNRVNTEAFF	TGCGCCAGCAGCTCCAACAGGGTTAACACTGAAGCTTTCTTT
NA	TRBV5-1	NA	TRBJ1-1	CASSLGLGSGNTEAFF	TGCGCCAGCAGCTTGGGGCTAGGATCGGGGAACACTGAAGCTTTCTTT
few	TRBV27	NA	TRBJ2-3	CASSLGLGGTDTQYF	TGTGCCAGCAGCTTAGGACTCGGGGGCACAGATACGCAGTATTTT
few	TRBV29-1	NA	TRBJ1-2	CSVDRTGGYTF	TGCAGCGTCGACAGGACGGGGGGCTACACCTTC
NA	TRBV13	NA	TRBJ2-7	CASSARVSEQYF	TGTGCCAGCAGCGCTCGCGTCTCCGAGCAGTACTTC
NA	TRBV7-8	NA	TRBJ1-1	CASSWGAEAFF	TGTGCCAGCAGCTGGGGCGCTGAAGCTTTCTTT
NA	TRBV28	TRBD1	TRBJ1-2	CASSIGTGVNYGYTF	TGTGCCAGCAGTATTGGGACAGGGGTAAACTATGGCTACACCTTC
NA	TRBV3-1/TRBV3-2	NA	TRBJ2-5	CASSVRGETQYF	TGTGCCAGCAGCGTACGTGGCGAGACCCAGTACTTC
NA	TRBV5-1	TRBD1	TRBJ2-7	CASSLGTGNNEQYF	TGCGCCAGCAGCCTAGGGACAGGGAACAACGAGCAGTACTTC
NA	TRBV27	NA	TRBJ2-2	CASSAGGLAIGELFF	TGTGCCAGCAGCGCCGGAGGATTAGCGATCGGGGAGCTGTTTTTT
NA	TRBV24-1	TRBD2	TRBJ2-1	CATSDPLAGAYNEQFF	TGTGCCACCAGTGATCCTCTAGCGGGGGCTTACAATGAGCAGTTCTTC
NA	TRBV5-6	TRBD1	TRBJ2-7	CASSFQGAYEQYF	TGTGCCAGCAGCTTTCAGGGGGCCTACGAGCAGTACTTC
NA	TRBV6-5	NA	TRBJ2-2	CASSKGGSRAGELFF	TGTGCCAGCTCGAAGGGAGGCTCCCGGGCCGGGGAGCTGTTTTTT
NA	TRBV5-1	TRBD1	TRBJ2-7	CASSLGTGSSYEQYF	TGCGCCAGCAGCTTGGGGACAGGCAGCTCCTACGAGCAGTACTTC
once	TRBV5-1	NA	TRBJ1-1	CASSTGHSMNTEAFF	TGCGCCAGCAGCACGGGACACAGCATGAACACTGAAGCTTTCTTT
few	TRBV5-1	NA	TRBJ2-2	CASSPPRATGELFF	TGCGCCAGCAGCCCGCCTCGAGCAACCGGGGAGCTGTTTTTT
NA	TRBV9	TRBD1	TRBJ1-1	CASSPSGTGEAFF	TGTGCCAGCAGCCCATCCGGGACAGGTGAAGCTTTCTTT
NA	TRBV2	TRBD2	TRBJ2-1	CASSESLAGAHSYNEQFF	TGTGCCAGCAGTGAAAGTCTAGCGGGGGCCCATTCCTACAATGAGCAGTTCTTC
few	TRBV5-5	TRBD1	TRBJ1-1	CASRRGQANTEAFF	TGTGCCAGCAGGCGGGGACAGGCGAACACTGAAGCTTTCTTT